The 30 T cell receptor beta chains below all came from one sample that was sequenced in a study of cytomegalovirus exposure and HLA in healthy donors. 13 Jbeta primers and 60 Vbeta primers were used for the PCR. TCRdb's copy holds only in-frame clones and misses some; the assay was immunoSEQ multiplex PCR. Here the sample spans 81,000 or so clones, less than 85% being singletons. Input material: PBMCs. These receptors originate from a man in his sixties in good health and CMV-seronegative.

The CDR3 nucleotides read TGTGCCATCGACAGGGAGCAAAATAATTCACCCCTCCACTTT. The encoded protein is CAIDREQNNSPLHF. This sequence joins TRBV7-9 and TRBJ1-6; TRBD1 matches 7 bases. J was trimmed by 5 bases and V by 10 bases; bases with no gene match: 8. Germline V gene sequence: CDR1 SEHNR, CDR2 FQNEAQ (reference sequence). The length of the CDR3 is 14 residues.

The rearrangement links TRBV5-1 to TRBJ1-6; 10 nucleotides agree with TRBD1. V trimming: 2 bases; J trimming: 10 bases; junction bases outside the gene matches: 12. The CDR3 is made up of 17 amino acids. The germline gives CDR1 SGHRS, CDR2 YFSETQ. The CDR3 nucleotides are TGCGCCAGCAGCTTATTGCAGGGGACAGGGGAGGTATCACCCCTCCACTTT. Encoded protein: CASSLLQGTGEVSPLHF.

V and J are TRBV18 and TRBJ2-5, with D tentatively TRBD2 (7 bases). The closer fit of TRBJ2-7 to the DNA end suggests the J call may be wrong. From germline, CDR1 is KGHSH and CDR2 LQKENI. This CDR3 region has 15 residues. The DNA for the CDR3 is TGTGCCAGCTCACTAGGGGGGGCGAGCTCCTACGAGCAGTACTTC. This translates into CASSLGGASSYEQYF.

The CDR3 sequence: CAWSEGLAGMVSGELFF. The CDR3 nucleotides are TGTGCCTGGAGTGAGGGACTAGCGGGGATGGTGTCCGGGGAGCTGTTTTTT. V usage is TRBV30 and J usage is TRBJ2-2, with 13 bases identical to TRBD2. The trim removed 1 base at V and 6 bases at J, leaving 8 bases unmatched. CDR1 is GTSNPN and CDR2 is SVGIG in the germline V gene (reference sequence). The CDR3 totals 17 residues.

J is TRBJ1-3 and V is TRBV11-3; D possibly corresponds to TRBD1 (5 bases). CDR1 is SGHNT, CDR2 YENEEA, per germline. V shed 3 bases and J shed 2 bases, with 20 bases lying between them. The CDR3 sequence is 18 residues long. This chain's CDR3 is CASSLPLPRQIPGNTIYF. The CDR3 DNA reads as TGTGCCAGCAGCTTGCCCCTACCTAGACAGATACCTGGAAACACCATATATTTT.

The rearrangement joins TRBV27 to TRBJ2-7, with TRBD1 matching over 11 bases. The CDR3 loop spans 15 amino acids. CDR1 and CDR2 (germline): MNHEY, SMNVEV (reference sequence). The ends lost 7 bases at V and 7 bases at J; junction bases unmatched: 12. The CDR3 spells CASTPRGTGGREQYF. The CDR3 region has the DNA TGTGCCAGCACTCCTAGAGGGACAGGGGGAAGGGAGCAGTACTTC.

This chain connects TRBV4-1 to TRBJ1-6; 8 nucleotides line up with TRBD1. V was pared by 0 bases and J by 9 bases, with 4 bases of the junction left unmatched. The germline CDR1 and CDR2 sequences are MGHRA and YSYEKL. The CDR3 is 15 amino acids. The CDR3 sequence is CASSQDFRGPSPLHF. The CDR3 DNA sequence: TGCGCCAGCAGCCAAGACTTCAGGGGGCCTTCACCCCTCCACTTT.

This clone has just a few counts. V gene TRBV7-9 combines with J gene TRBJ1-2; D is perhaps TRBD1 (5 bases). The CDR3 sequence is 12 residues long. CDR1 is SEHNR, CDR2 FQNEAQ, per germline (reference sequence). V was cut by 7 bases and J by 5 bases, with 11 bases left in between. In DNA form, the CDR3 reads TGTGCCAGCATGGCAGGGCGGTATGGCTACACCTTC. It translates to CASMAGRYGYTF.

The V and J genes are TRBV7-2 and TRBJ2-1, with 11 bases lining up with TRBD2. CDR3 length equals 15 residues. After removal of 5 bases from V and 7 bases from J, the junction contained 7 bases not matched to a gene. The germline gives CDR1 SGHTA, CDR2 FQGNSA. As DNA, the CDR3 is TGTGCCAGCAGCAGTAGCGGGGGGGATAGAAATGAGCAGTTCTTC. Translating it yields CASSSSGGDRNEQFF. The full variable domain, rest sourced from reference TRBV7-2 and TRBJ2-1, is GAGVSQSPSNKVTEKGKDVELRCDPISGHTALYWYRQSLGQGLEFLIYFQGNSAPDKSGLPSDRFSAERTGGSVSTLTIQRTQQEDSAVYLCASSSSGGDRNEQFFGPGTRLTVL.

The chain joins TRBV7-3 to TRBJ2-3, with 8 bases matching TRBD2. Unmatched junction bases numbered 2, after V lost 5 bases and J lost 4 bases. The length of the CDR3 is 13 residues. Per germline, CDR1 SGHTA and CDR2 FQGTGA. The CDR3 sequence is CASSVTSADTQYF. The CDR3 bases are TGTGCCAGCAGCGTGACTAGCGCAGATACGCAGTATTTT.

The V call is TRBV30, the J call TRBJ1-3; D is perhaps TRBD1 (5 bases). Germline V CDR1 and CDR2: GTSNPN, SVGIG (reference sequence). This CDR3 spans 14 amino acids. The V gene lost 1 base and the J gene lost 9 bases, with 16 bases spanning the gap. In DNA form, the CDR3 reads TGTGCCTGGAGTGCCCGGGCCTCAAGGGGCACCATATATTTT. Residues: CAWSARASRGTIYF. The full variable domain, with the rest looked up from reference TRBV30 and TRBJ1-3, is SQTIHQWPATLVQPVGSPLSLECTVEGTSNPNLYWYRQAAGRGLQLLFYSVGIGQISSEVPQNLSASRPQDRQFILSSKKLLLSDSGFYLCAWSARASRGTIYFGEGSWLTVV.

V usage is TRBV18 and J usage is TRBJ2-3; 7 bases are shared with TRBD1. The V gene's germline CDR1 is KGHSH and CDR2 LQKENI. The CDR3 runs to 15 residues. V dropped 1 base and J dropped 4; count of bases not matched to a gene: 5. The CDR3 reads CASSPQGARADTQYF. The DNA for the CDR3 is TGTGCCAGCTCACCACAGGGGGCGAGGGCAGATACGCAGTATTTT.

V is TRBV5-4 and J is TRBJ2-7; a possible D gene is TRBD2 (6 bases). The ends were cut back, 4 bases at V and 0 bases at J, with 11 bases in the middle. The CDR3 is 14 amino acids. The germline gives CDR1 SGHNT, CDR2 YYREEE (reference sequence). CDR3 nucleotide sequence: TGTGCCAGCAGCCCACACGGGAGCTCCTACGAGCAGTACTTC. Amino acids: CASSPHGSSYEQYF.

The gene calls are TRBV9 and TRBJ1-1; D is unresolved. In germline, CDR1 is SGDLS, CDR2 YYNGEE. This CDR3 spans 16 amino acids. V was pared by 2 bases and J by 2 bases, with 16 bases between. CDR3 residues: CASSVAPEGPNTEAFF. In nucleotides, the CDR3 is TGTGCCAGCAGCGTGGCCCCGGAGGGCCCAAACACTGAAGCTTTCTTT.

This chain connects TRBV6-1 to TRBJ2-2, with a tentative D call TRBD1 (5 bases). This CDR3 contains 15 residues. Germline V gene sequence: CDR1 MNHNS, CDR2 SASEGT. The germline V and J ends were trimmed by 5 bases and 0 bases, with 10 bases remaining between them. CDR3 in DNA: TGTGCCAGCAGTACGACAGCAACGAACACCGGGGAGCTGTTTTTT. This translates into CASSTTATNTGELFF.

The rearrangement links TRBV5-1 to TRBJ1-4; 8 nucleotides line up with TRBD1. V shed 0 bases and J 7 bases; nucleotides not matched to a gene: 5. Germline CDR1 is SGHRS and CDR2 is YFSETQ. The CDR3 extends over 15 amino acids. The CDR3 protein is CASSLEGQDLEKLFF. CDR3 nucleotide sequence: TGCGCCAGCAGCTTGGAGGGACAGGACCTTGAAAAACTGTTTTTT.

This sequence joins TRBV11-2 and TRBJ2-3; no definite D call. The CDR3 is made up of 12 amino acids. Germline V gene sequence: CDR1 SGHAT, CDR2 FQNNGV. The germline V and J ends were trimmed by 1 base and 5 bases, with 4 bases remaining between them. CDR3 DNA: TGTGCCAGCAGCTTAGGACAAGATACGCAGTATTTT. Its translation is CASSLGQDTQYF.

This chain joins TRBV19 and TRBJ1-2, with 10 bases aligning to TRBD1. Germline V gives CDR1 LNHDA, CDR2 SQIVND (reference sequence). This CDR3 spans 17 amino acids. Unmatched junction bases numbered 16, after V lost 8 bases and J lost 4 bases. CDR3 sequence: CASAPGTGALRGYGYTF. DNA of the CDR3: TGTGCCAGTGCTCCAGGGACAGGGGCCCTTAGGGGCTATGGCTACACCTTC.

The CDR3 DNA reads TGTGCCTGGAGTACCCGGTGGGAGGGGGTCTACGAGCAGTACTTC. Translation: CAWSTRWEGVYEQYF. V usage is TRBV30 and J usage is TRBJ2-5, with D perhaps TRBD2 (7 bases). TRBJ2-7 explains the end of the DNA better; the J call may be wrong. Germline V gene lookup returns CDR1 GTSNPN and CDR2 SVGIG (reference sequence). The CDR3 is 15 residues long.

In its sample, this clone was seen a few times. The chain carries TRBV6-1 and TRBJ2-4, with 8 nucleotides matching TRBD2. V trimming: 5 bases; J trimming: 0 bases; junction bases outside the gene matches: 3. This CDR3 has 15 amino acids. Germline V gene sequence: CDR1 MNHNS, CDR2 SASEGT. CDR3 DNA: TGTGCCAGCAGTAGGACTAGCTTAGCCAAAAACATTCAGTACTTC. It yields the protein CASSRTSLAKNIQYF.

The CDR3 sequence is CASSRTGDGQPQHF. In DNA, the CDR3 is TGTGCCAGTAGTCGGACAGGGGACGGGCAGCCCCAGCATTTT. The gene calls are TRBV19 and TRBJ1-5, with 9 bases matching TRBD1. V lost 5 bases and J lost 7; bases outside the gene matches: 6. This CDR3 comprises 14 residues. Germline V lookup: CDR1 LNHDA, CDR2 SQIVND (reference sequence).

The J gene is TRBJ2-5, the V gene TRBV5-1; TRBD2 matches at 7 bases. CDR3 length: 15 residues. CDR1 and CDR2 (germline): SGHRS, YFSETQ. The J segment lost 3 bases and the V segment lost 1 base, leaving 6 bases of the junction unmatched. Written as DNA, the CDR3 is TGCGCCAGCAGCTTGCGCCCTAGCGGAAAAGAGACCCAGTACTTC. Its protein is CASSLRPSGKETQYF. The variable domain in full, with the rest retrieved from reference TRBV5-1 and TRBJ2-5, is KAGVTQTPRYLIKTRGQQVTLSCSPISGHRSVSWYQQTPGQGLQFLFEYFSETQRNKGNFPGRFSGRQFSNSRSEMNVSTLELGDSALYLCASSLRPSGKETQYFGPGTRLLVL.

This clone was seen once. The chain employs TRBV30 and TRBJ1-5; a possible D gene is TRBD1 (6 bases). This CDR3 contains 15 residues. Germline CDR1 is GTSNPN and CDR2 is SVGIG (reference sequence). The ends were cut back, 0 bases at V and 3 bases at J, with 12 bases in the middle. CDR3 protein: CAWSVGGSNNQPQHF. The CDR3 DNA reads TGTGCCTGGAGTGTAGGGGGAAGCAACAATCAGCCCCAGCATTTT.

As concerns this clone: This same CDR3 is encoded by further DNA sequences in the sample. The genes are TRBV30 and TRBJ1-2; D is unresolved. The V end lost 1 base, the J end lost 5 bases, and 5 bases lay between the germline ends. The CDR3 extends over 11 amino acids. Germline loops: CDR1 GTSNPN, CDR2 SVGIG (reference sequence). The CDR3: CAWSAGYGYTF. In nucleotides, the CDR3 is TGTGCCTGGAGTGCGGGGTATGGCTACACCTTC. Variable domain in full (rest from reference TRBV30 and TRBJ1-2): SQTIHQWPATLVQPVGSPLSLECTVEGTSNPNLYWYRQAAGRGLQLLFYSVGIGQISSEVPQNLSASRPQDRQFILSSKKLLLSDSGFYLCAWSAGYGYTFGSGTRLTVV.

The chain carries TRBV29-1 and TRBJ2-1; 9 nucleotides match TRBD2. The CDR3 contains 14 residues. Germline CDR1 and CDR2: SQVTM and ANQGSEA. Trimming removed 4 bases from V and 4 bases from J; junction bases left unmatched: 5. CDR3 DNA sequence: TGCAGCGTTGGGGGCGGGGGGGATTACAATGAGCAGTTCTTC. It is translated as CSVGGGGDYNEQFF.

The chain links TRBV9 to TRBJ2-7; tentative D call: TRBD2 (5 bases). The germline V and J ends were trimmed by 0 bases and 0 bases, with 13 bases remaining between them. Germline values: CDR1 SGDLS, CDR2 YYNGEE. This CDR3 region has 16 residues. The CDR3 protein is CASSVGGASSSYEQYF. The CDR3 nucleotides are TGTGCCAGCAGCGTAGGGGGAGCCAGCAGCTCCTACGAGCAGTACTTC.

This clone was counted only a few times. The V call is TRBV6-6, the J call TRBJ2-1; D may be TRBD2 (7 bases). Per the germline V gene, CDR1 is MNHNY and CDR2 is SVGAGI (reference sequence). The CDR3 is 15 residues long. Deletions cut 7 bases from V and 5 bases from J, with 18 bases between. The CDR3: CASTHGGGANNEQFF. CDR3 coding DNA: TGTGCCAGCACCCACGGCGGGGGCGCAAACAATGAGCAGTTCTTC.

The chain employs TRBV6-1 and TRBJ2-7; TRBD1 might be the D (6 bases). The germline V and J ends were trimmed by 1 base and 3 bases, with 13 bases remaining between them. There are 15 residues in the CDR3. In germline, CDR1 is MNHNS, CDR2 SASEGT. CDR3 nucleotide sequence: TGTGCCAGCAGTGAAGGGACAGCTGGAGGCTACGAGCAGTACTTC. As protein: CASSEGTAGGYEQYF.

This clone was seen once. The V and J genes are TRBV5-1 and TRBJ2-5, with D tentatively TRBD2 (5 bases). CDR1 is SGHRS, CDR2 YFSETQ, per germline. The CDR3 contains 14 residues. V shed 4 bases and J shed 5 bases, with 15 bases lying between them. The CDR3 loop reads CASSLSHPGETQYF. In nucleotides, the CDR3 is TGCGCCAGCAGCCTCTCCCATCCGGGGGAGACCCAGTACTTC.

With respect to this clone: Mismatch with germline at one junction end may stem from a read error. V and J are TRBV7-9 and TRBJ1-1; 10 positions agree with TRBD1. Germline V gene sequence: CDR1 SEHNR, CDR2 FQNEAQ (reference sequence). CDR3 length: 15 amino acids. The CDR3 DNA follows: TGTTCCAGCAGCTCCAGGACAGGGGGTAACACTGAAGCTTTCTTT. Its protein product is CSSSSRTGGNTEAFF.